This T cell receptor beta chain originates from a study of regulatory T cells in long-lasting Graves disease. Researchers made TCR beta libraries by using iRepertoire HTBI primers and running Arm-PCR on CDR3 regions. TCRdb re-derived calls from the multiplex PCR reads in MiXCR, one entry per CDR3 protein. The sample carries some 430,000 distinct CDR3 sequences, about 22% recorded once. Time point specified: persistent/refractory GD, antithyroid drugs over 5 years with positive TRAb. RNA from PBMCs was the source of the TCR library. Germline CDR1 is DFQATT and CDR2 is SNEGSKA (reference sequence). This CDR3 region has 13 residues. V lost 4 bases and J lost 2, with 10 bases in between. Study observations and caveats: Favored usage of TRBV28, TRBJ1-2 and TRBJ2-5 was recorded in persistent disease. TCR diversity was lower in persistent Graves' patients than in newly diagnosed ones. Thyroid tissue was not studied; only peripheral blood was. A reduction in accuracy may have resulted from the small sample size.

Note on this clonotype: Its antigen remains unknown.

The sequence came from a female donor with Graves disease. The chain is built from TRBV20-1 and TRBJ2-3, with unresolved D. The sample in question was peripheral blood mononuclear cells (PBMCs), obtained when the disease was refractory, from a patient treated with antithyroid drugs. The CDR3 reads CSATPVFTDTQYF. CDR3 sequence (DNA): TGCAGTGCTACCCCCGTATTCACAGATACGCAGTATTTT.